This TCR beta chain was identified in a study of siplizumab effects on memory and regulatory T cells. Study-level findings and limits: An assignable naive or memory phenotype was lacking in roughly 75-95% of proliferating CD4+ or CD8+ clones.

Sequencing was performed with immunoSEQ multiplex PCR; in TCRdb, only in-frame clones are kept and a portion is missing. Seen here are some 75,000 clones, 90% to 95% observed once, and the top ten hold approximately 5.3%. Points on this clone: The target antigen is unknown.

V shed 4 bases and J shed 5 bases, with 5 bases lying between them. The CDR3 has 11 residues. Germline V lookup: CDR1 SGHNT, CDR2 YYREEE (reference sequence). Sequenced input: CD8+ T cells sorted from blood. The chain employs TRBV5-4 and TRBJ2-3; D remains unclear. This TCR came from a human donor in good health. The CDR3 loop reads CASSEKDTQYF. In nucleotides, the CDR3 is TGTGCCAGCAGCGAAAAAGATACGCAGTATTTT.